This TCR beta chain is from a study of blood T cell repertoires in COVID-19. Whole-study context: Sites in the United States, Italy and Spain provided acute and convalescent COVID-19 samples. Sources were T cells, B-cell-depleted T cells, or PBMCs; the material itself was cDNA or gDNA.

This clone showed up just a few times. Original methodology: The authors estimated nucleated cell counts from reference gene primer amplification. Produced via immunoSEQ multiplex PCR; TCRdb's table is partial and in-frame only. V, J and clone size are taken as reported in that table, and D and trimming were inferred from the DNA itself. The table shows fewer than 250,000 clones, with about nine tenths occurring only once. V gave up 6 bases and J gave up 0 bases; unmatched junction bases: 2. Germline CDR1 WNHNN, CDR2 SYGVQD (reference sequence). The CDR3 is made up of 15 amino acids. Specimen: peripheral blood. The rearrangement links TRBV10-1 to TRBJ1-1; 12 bases map to TRBD1. The origin of this receptor is a man between 25 and 39 years old with acute or convalescent COVID-19. In DNA form, the CDR3 reads TGCGCCAGCAGAAGGGACAGGGGGCTGAACACTGAAGCTTTCTTT. Protein: CASRRDRGLNTEAFF.